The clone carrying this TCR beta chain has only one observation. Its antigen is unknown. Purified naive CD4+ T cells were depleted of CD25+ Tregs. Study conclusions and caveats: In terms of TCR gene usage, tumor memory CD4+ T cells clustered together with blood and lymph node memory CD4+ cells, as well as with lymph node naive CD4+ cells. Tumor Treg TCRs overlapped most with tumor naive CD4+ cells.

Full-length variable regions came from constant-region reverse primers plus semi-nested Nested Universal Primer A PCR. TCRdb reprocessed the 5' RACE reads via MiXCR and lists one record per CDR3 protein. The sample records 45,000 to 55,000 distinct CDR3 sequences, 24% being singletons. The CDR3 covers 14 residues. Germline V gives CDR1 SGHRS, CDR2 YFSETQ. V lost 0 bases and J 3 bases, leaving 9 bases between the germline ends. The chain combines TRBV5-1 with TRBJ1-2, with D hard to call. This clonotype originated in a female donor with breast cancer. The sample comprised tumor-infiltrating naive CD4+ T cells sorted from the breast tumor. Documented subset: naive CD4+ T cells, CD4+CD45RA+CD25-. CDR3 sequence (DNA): TGCGCCAGCAGCTTGGGAGACGGATACTATGGCTACACCTTC. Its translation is CASSLGDGYYGYTF.